This T cell receptor (beta chain) was obtained from a study of blood T cell repertoires in COVID-19. Across the whole study: Sites across the United States, Italy and Spain contributed samples from acute and convalescent COVID-19.

Measured with immunoSEQ multiplex PCR; TCRdb has only the in-frame clones, and not every one. The table lists roughly 320,000 clones, approximately 90% of them singletons. Germline CDR1 is MNHEY and CDR2 is SMNVEV (reference sequence). Between the trimmed V and J ends, which lost 5 bases and 15 bases, there was a span of 23 bases. The CDR3 covers 14 residues. The clonotype was recovered from a woman between 45 and 60 years old with COVID-19, enrolled during active disease. V and J are TRBV27 and TRBJ2-1; a weak D match, TRBD1 (6 bases). The sample taken for sequencing was peripheral blood. For the CDR3, the DNA is TGTGCCAGCAGTCGGACACAGGGTGTTCAGACTCGGTTCTTC. Amino acids: CASSRTQGVQTRFF.